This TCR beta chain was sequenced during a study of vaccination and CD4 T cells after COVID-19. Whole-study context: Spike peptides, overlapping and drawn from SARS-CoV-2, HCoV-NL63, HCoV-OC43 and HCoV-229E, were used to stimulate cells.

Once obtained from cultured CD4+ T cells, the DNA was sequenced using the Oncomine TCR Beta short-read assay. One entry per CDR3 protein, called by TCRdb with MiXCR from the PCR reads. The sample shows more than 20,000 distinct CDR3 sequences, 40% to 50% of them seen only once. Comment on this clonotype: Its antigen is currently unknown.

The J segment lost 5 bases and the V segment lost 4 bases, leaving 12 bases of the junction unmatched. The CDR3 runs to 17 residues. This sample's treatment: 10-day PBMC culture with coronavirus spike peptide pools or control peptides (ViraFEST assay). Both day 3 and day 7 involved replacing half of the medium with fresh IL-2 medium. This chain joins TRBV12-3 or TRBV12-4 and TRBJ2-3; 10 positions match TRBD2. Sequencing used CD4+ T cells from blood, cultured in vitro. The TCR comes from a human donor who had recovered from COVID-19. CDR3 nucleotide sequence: TGTGCCAGCAGTTCCCTTCTAGCGGGAGATCCCGTAGATACGCAGTATTTT. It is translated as CASSSLLAGDPVDTQYF.